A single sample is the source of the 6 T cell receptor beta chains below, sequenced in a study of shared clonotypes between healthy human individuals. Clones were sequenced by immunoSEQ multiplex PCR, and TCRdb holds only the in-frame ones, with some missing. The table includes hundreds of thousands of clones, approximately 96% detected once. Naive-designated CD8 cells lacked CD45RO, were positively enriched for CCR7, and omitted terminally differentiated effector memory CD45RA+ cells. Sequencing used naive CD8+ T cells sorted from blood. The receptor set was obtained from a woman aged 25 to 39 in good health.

CDR3 coding DNA: TGTGCCAGCAGCCAAGATTCCCAGCGGGAGTCCTACGAGCAGTACTTC. Protein product: CASSQDSQRESYEQYF. This rearrangement joins TRBV14 to TRBJ2-7, with 8 bases fitting TRBD2. The CDR3 spans 16 residues. Trimming cost V 0 bases and J 1 base; bases outside gene matches: 5. CDR1 and CDR2 from the germline V gene are SGHDN and FVKESK.

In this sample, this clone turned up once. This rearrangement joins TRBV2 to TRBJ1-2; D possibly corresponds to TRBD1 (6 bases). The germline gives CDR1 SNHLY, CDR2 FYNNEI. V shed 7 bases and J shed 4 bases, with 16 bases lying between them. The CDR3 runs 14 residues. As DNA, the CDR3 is TGTGCCAGCAAGTCCTTGGACAGATTCTATGGCTACACCTTC. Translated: CASKSLDRFYGYTF.

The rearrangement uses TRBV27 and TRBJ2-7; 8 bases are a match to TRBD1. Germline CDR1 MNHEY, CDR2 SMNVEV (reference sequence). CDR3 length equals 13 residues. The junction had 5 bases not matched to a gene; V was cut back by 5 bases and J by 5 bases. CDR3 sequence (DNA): TGTGCCAGCAGTACGACAGGGGTGAACGAGCAGTACTTC. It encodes CASSTTGVNEQYF.

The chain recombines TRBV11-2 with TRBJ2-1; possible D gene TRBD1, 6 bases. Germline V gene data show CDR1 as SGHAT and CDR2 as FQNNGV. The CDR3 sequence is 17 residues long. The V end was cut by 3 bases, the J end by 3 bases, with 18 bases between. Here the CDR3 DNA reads TGTGCCAGCAGCTTTCTCGCCCGACAGGCTATCTACAATGAGCAGTTCTTC. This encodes CASSFLARQAIYNEQFF.

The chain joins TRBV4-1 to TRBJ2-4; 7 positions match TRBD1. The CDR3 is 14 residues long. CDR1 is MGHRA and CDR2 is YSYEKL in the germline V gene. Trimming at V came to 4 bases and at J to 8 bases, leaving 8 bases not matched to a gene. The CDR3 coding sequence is TGCGCCAGCAGCCGACAAGGGGGCGCGGACATTCAGTACTTC. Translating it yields CASSRQGGADIQYF.

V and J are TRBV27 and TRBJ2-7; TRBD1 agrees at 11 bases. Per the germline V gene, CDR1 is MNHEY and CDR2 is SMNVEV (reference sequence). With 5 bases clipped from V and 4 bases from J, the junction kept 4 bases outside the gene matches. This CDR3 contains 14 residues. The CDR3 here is CASSEGQGVYEQYF. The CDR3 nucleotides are TGTGCCAGCAGTGAGGGACAGGGGGTTTACGAGCAGTACTTC.